Below are 18 T cell receptor beta chains sequenced from a single sample in a study of tissue T cells after allogeneic stem cell transplantation. Time point of the sample: mouse harvest day 14 after allogeneic transplant. The graft held 10^6 splenic CD5+ T cells and 10^7 T-cell-depleted bone marrow cells. Measured with immunoSEQ multiplex PCR; TCRdb has only the in-frame clones, and not every one. The data show roughly 8,100 clones, roughly 38% seen once. The sequencing input was skin. The receptors derive from a female BALB/c mouse given C57BL/6 T cells with graft-versus-host disease after an allogeneic hematopoietic cell transplant.

Turning to this clone: The listed genes are named as in mouse. Read sequence stops 1 residue before the CDR3 end, and the germline J gene provides the missing end. The chain has TRBV31 and TRBJ1-6; D gene ambiguous. TRBJ1-6 counts as an open reading frame of uncertain function. Germline V gives CDR1 GKSSPN, CDR2 SITVG. With 0 bases removed from V and 5 bases from J, the gap between germline ends came to 8 bases. This CDR3 contains 14 residues. The CDR3 loop is CAWSLGRNNSPLYF. CDR3 bases read: TGTGCCTGGAGTCTAGGTAGAAATAATTCGCCCCTCTAC.

To note about this clone: Germline and genes here are mouse. The CDR3 goes on 1 residue after the read ends, and that part is filled in from the germline J gene. This chain links TRBV23 with TRBJ1-6; TRBD1 is taken as the D call from the table, unchecked against the DNA. TRBJ1-6 is an open reading frame, and its role is uncertain. The CDR3 has 16 amino acids. The V gene's germline CDR1 is KGHTA and CDR2 FQNQQP. The part of the CDR3 DNA that was read is TGCTCCAGCAGTCCTGGGACAGGGGGGTATAATTCGCCCCTCTAC. Amino acid sequence: CSSSPGTGGYNSPLY. The full CDR3 protein reads CSSSPGTGGYNSPLYF.

This clone was picked up a small number of times. Gene names are the mouse ones. The CDR3 DNA, read in part, is TGTGCCAGCAGTTTACGGGGGGTTAACAACCAGGCTCCGCTT. Its protein is CASSLRGVNNQAPL. The whole CDR3 sequence reads CASSLRGVNNQAPLF. This chain links TRBV15 with TRBJ1-5, with a weak D call TRBD1 (5 bases). The sequence runs out 1 residue before the end of the CDR3; the remainder is reconstructed from the germline J gene. V was clipped by 2 bases and J by 0 bases, with 8 bases between them. Germline loops: CDR1 SGHND, CDR2 FRSKSL. This CDR3 region has 15 residues. Combining the CDR3 with reference TRBV15 and TRBJ1-5 gives the whole variable domain DAGVTQTPRHEVAEKGQTIILKCEPVSGHNDLFWYRQTKIQGLELLSYFRSKSLMEDGGAFKDRFKAEMLNSSFSTLKIQPTEPKDSAVYLCASSLRGVNNQAPLFGEGTRLSVL.

With respect to this clone: Gene names refer to mouse genes. CDR3 loop: CASSSTGGGQNTLYF. The sequenced part of the CDR3 DNA is TGTGCCAGCAGCTCTACAGGGGGCGGACAAAACACCTTGTAC. This chain connects TRBV3 to TRBJ2-4; TRBD1 agrees at 9 bases. The read gets to within 1 residue of the CDR3 end, and the germline J gene fills in the rest. Trimming removed 4 bases from V and 3 bases from J; junction bases left unmatched: 5. The CDR3 spans 15 residues. Germline V gives CDR1 SNHLY, CDR2 FYNGKV (reference sequence). Complete variable domain (other parts from reference TRBV3 and TRBJ2-4): GPKVLQIPSHQIIDMGQMVTLNCDPVSNHLYFYWYKQILGQQMEFLVNFYNGKVMEKSKLFKDQFSVERPDGSYFTLKIQPTALEDSAVYFCASSSTGGGQNTLYFGAGTRLSVL.

A few counts support this clone. Gene names follow the mouse nomenclature. The read stops 1 residue short of the end of the CDR3; the missing end is completed from the germline J gene. This chain connects TRBV13-3 to TRBJ2-5, with D perhaps TRBD1 or TRBD2 (5 bases each). The V and J ends lost 2 bases and 5 bases respectively, with 15 bases between them. This CDR3 is built from 15 residues. Germline values: CDR1 NNHDY, CDR2 SYVADS. The CDR3: CASSEAGKGRDTQYF. The DNA read from the CDR3 is TGTGCCAGCAGTGAAGCAGGGAAGGGGCGAGACACCCAGTAC.

For this clone: The genes are named according to mouse. The CDR3 end falls 1 residue outside the read, so it is completed with the germline J gene. The genes are TRBV5 and TRBJ1-4; D not certain. Germline assignment: CDR1 LGHNA and CDR2 YNLKQL (reference sequence). V was trimmed by 0 bases and J by 0 bases, leaving 8 bases between them. The CDR3 extends over 16 amino acids. CDR3 DNA, as far as it was read: TGTGCCAGCAGCCAAGATTTACAGTTTTCCAACGAAAGATTATTT. Translated, it gives CASSQDLQFSNERLF. The full CDR3 is CASSQDLQFSNERLFF.

This clone showed up just a few times. Gene names refer to mouse genes. The read finishes 1 residue shy of the CDR3 end, and the germline J gene is used to complete it. This chain links TRBV1 with TRBJ2-5; unclear D gene. The CDR3 extends over 11 amino acids. The V and J ends lost 0 bases and 11 bases respectively, with 6 bases between them. Germline CDR1 reads NSQYPW; CDR2 reads LRSPGD (reference sequence). This chain's CDR3 is CTCSAEAVQYF. Incomplete CDR3 DNA: TGCACCTGCAGTGCAGAGGCGGTCCAGTAC.

In the case of this clone: The gene names here belong to mouse. The CDR3 here is CSSSSGTTNERLFF. CDR3 DNA, as far as it was read: TGCTCCAGCAGTTCCGGGACAACCAACGAAAGATTATTT. The V gene is TRBV23, the J gene TRBJ1-4; no DNA check was done on the table's D call, TRBD1. Read coverage stops 1 residue before the CDR3 terminus; the germline J gene supplies the remainder. Germline loops: CDR1 KGHTA, CDR2 FQNQQP. CDR3 length equals 14 residues.

In its sample, this clone was seen a few times. Mouse names are used for the genes. The CDR3 reads CASRQNQDTQYF. The covered CDR3 bases are TGTGCCAGCAGACAAAACCAAGACACCCAGTAC. This rearrangement joins TRBV26 to TRBJ2-5; D is unclear. The observed sequence ends 1 residue before the CDR3 terminus, with the missing tail filled in from the germline J gene. This CDR3 has 12 amino acids. Germline values: CDR1 KGHPV, CDR2 FQNQEV (reference sequence). V gave up 6 bases and J gave up 0 bases, with 4 bases separating them.

A note on this clone: Gene names follow the mouse nomenclature. The sequenced part of the CDR3 DNA is TGTGCCAGCAGTGAACAGGGGCCCAACGAAAGATTATTT. Translated, it gives CASSEQGPNERLF. The entire CDR3 protein is CASSEQGPNERLFF. The J gene is TRBJ1-4, the V gene TRBV26, with 7 bases aligning to TRBD1. The read stops 1 residue short of the end of the CDR3; the missing end is completed from the germline J gene. Germline V gene data show CDR1 as KGHPV and CDR2 as FQNQEV (reference sequence). The V segment lost 5 bases and the J segment 3 bases; nucleotides outside the gene matches: 3. This CDR3 is 14 amino acids long.

As regards this clone: Gene names refer to mouse genes. The CDR3 end lies 1 residue beyond the end of the read and is filled in from the germline J gene. The V call is TRBV15, the J call TRBJ1-1; 7 bases fit TRBD1. This CDR3 region has 12 residues. J gave up 7 bases and V 3 bases, and 2 bases lay outside the gene matches. Germline V gene data show CDR1 as SGHND and CDR2 as FRSKSL. CDR3 DNA, as far as it was read: TGTGCCAGCAGTTTGGGACAGCAAGAAGTCTTC. Amino acid sequence: CASSLGQQEVF. The full CDR3 protein reads CASSLGQQEVFF. Complete variable domain (other parts from reference TRBV15 and TRBJ1-1): DAGVTQTPRHEVAEKGQTIILKCEPVSGHNDLFWYRQTKIQGLELLSYFRSKSLMEDGGAFKDRFKAEMLNSSFSTLKIQPTEPKDSAVYLCASSLGQQEVFFGKGTRLTVV.

This clone came up a few times. The germline and genes are mouse ones. The DNA ends 1 residue before the CDR3 does, and the rest of the CDR3 is filled in from the germline J gene. The chain couples TRBV12-2 to TRBJ2-5; the match to TRBD2 covers 10 bases. Unmatched junction bases numbered 3, after V lost 1 base and J lost 6 bases. The CDR3 length is 14 residues. Germline V gene sequence: CDR1 SGHLS, CDR2 HYDKME. The sequenced CDR3 bases are TGTGCCAGCTCTCTGCTGGGGGGGCTGGACACCCAGTAC. It codes for CASSLLGGLDTQY. Given in full, the CDR3 is CASSLLGGLDTQYF. The variable domain in full, completed from reference TRBV12-2 and TRBJ2-5, reads NSGVVQSPRYIIKGKGERSILKCIPISGHLSVAWYQQTQGQELKFFIQHYDKMERDKGNLPSRFSVQQFDDYHSEMNMSALELEDSAVYFCASSLLGGLDTQYFGPGTRLLVL.

Notes on this clone: Genes and germline are mouse. CDR3 sequence reads: CASSHNRGGSYEQYF. The covered CDR3 bases are TGTGCCAGCAGCCACAACAGGGGAGGGTCCTATGAACAGTAC. The chain joins TRBV2 to TRBJ2-7; 7 positions agree with TRBD1. From the germline J gene comes the end of the CDR3, since the read stops 1 residue before it. This CDR3 has 15 residues. Germline V gives CDR1 LGHNA, CDR2 YSYQKL. V gave up 3 bases and J gave up 1 base; unmatched junction bases: 6.

With respect to this clone: Mouse gene names and germline throughout. The DNA ends 1 residue before the CDR3 does, and the rest of the CDR3 is filled in from the germline J gene. The chain couples TRBV26 to TRBJ2-5, with 10 bases fitting TRBD2. The V and J ends lost 3 bases and 0 bases, in that order; junction bases with no gene match: 3. This CDR3 comprises 16 residues. Per the germline V gene, CDR1 is KGHPV and CDR2 is FQNQEV (reference sequence). The covered CDR3 bases are TGTGCCAGCAGTCTCCGACTGGGGGGTAACCAAGACACCCAGTAC. The encoded protein is CASSLRLGGNQDTQY. The entire CDR3 protein is CASSLRLGGNQDTQYF.

On this clone: All gene names here are mouse names. The read finishes 1 residue shy of the CDR3 end, and the germline J gene is used to complete it. The chain recombines TRBV26 with TRBJ1-1; D is unresolved. The germline V and J ends were trimmed by 5 bases and 1 base, with 8 bases remaining between them. The CDR3 runs 13 residues. CDR1 KGHPV and CDR2 FQNQEV come from the germline V gene (reference sequence). The CDR3 sequence: CASSFLLNTEVFF. The part of the CDR3 DNA that was read is TGTGCCAGCAGTTTTTTACTAAACACAGAAGTCTTC.

This clone came up a few times. Genes here carry mouse names. The CDR3 end lies 1 residue beyond the end of the read and is filled in from the germline J gene. The chain has TRBV15 and TRBJ2-7; no clear D gene. V gave up 0 bases and J gave up 4 bases, with 7 bases separating them. Germline V gives CDR1 SGHND, CDR2 FRSKSL. This CDR3 is 13 amino acids long. CDR3 loop: CASSLARTYEQYF. The DNA read from the CDR3 is TGTGCCAGCAGTTTAGCGCGCACATATGAACAGTAC.

Regarding this clone: Gene names and germline match the mouse. The CDR3 end lies 1 residue beyond the end of the read and is filled in from the germline J gene. V is TRBV1 and J is TRBJ2-5; 8 nucleotides line up with TRBD1. The germline V gene has CDR1 NSQYPW and CDR2 LRSPGD (reference sequence). Trimming removed 8 bases from V and 3 bases from J; junction bases left unmatched: 10. CDR3 length: 15 residues. Here the CDR3 reads CTCGTGTGVQDTQYF. The covered CDR3 bases are TGCACCTGCGGCACCGGGACAGGCGTTCAAGACACCCAGTAC.

In this sample, this clone is medium-sized (0.01 to 0.1%). Gene names and germline refer to mouse. The read ends 1 residue early relative to the CDR3; the germline J gene fills the gap. The rearrangement uses TRBV26 and TRBJ2-4, with D unresolved. V was clipped by 3 bases and J by 0 bases, with 7 bases between them. The germline gives CDR1 KGHPV, CDR2 FQNQEV (reference sequence). This CDR3 region has 14 residues. CDR3 in amino acids: CASSLWASQNTLYF. The covered CDR3 bases are TGTGCCAGCAGTCTTTGGGCAAGTCAAAACACCTTGTAC.